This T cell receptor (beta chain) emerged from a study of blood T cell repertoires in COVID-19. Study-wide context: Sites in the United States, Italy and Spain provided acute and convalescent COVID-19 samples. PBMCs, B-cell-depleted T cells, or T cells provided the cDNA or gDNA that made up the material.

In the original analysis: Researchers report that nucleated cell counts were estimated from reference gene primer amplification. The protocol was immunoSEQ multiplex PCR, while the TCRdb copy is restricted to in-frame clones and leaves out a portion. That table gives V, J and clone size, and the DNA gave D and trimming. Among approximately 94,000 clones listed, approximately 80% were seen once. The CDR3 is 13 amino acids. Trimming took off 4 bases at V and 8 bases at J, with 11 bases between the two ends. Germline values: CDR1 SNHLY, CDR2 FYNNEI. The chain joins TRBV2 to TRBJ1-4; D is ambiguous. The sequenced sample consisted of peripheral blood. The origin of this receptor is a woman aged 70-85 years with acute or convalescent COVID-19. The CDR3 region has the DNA TGTGCCAGCAGTGGGCAGGTTAAGGAAAAACTGTTTTTT. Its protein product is CASSGQVKEKLFF.